Listed below are T cell receptor beta chains from one sample, sequenced in a study of cytomegalovirus exposure and HLA in healthy donors. Sequencing was performed with immunoSEQ multiplex PCR; in TCRdb, only in-frame clones are kept and a portion is missing. The sample consists of roughly 190,000 clones, just under 75% of them appearing once. Sequencing was done on a sample of PBMCs. All receptors come from a woman between 25 and 40 years old in good health and CMV-seropositive. The CDR3 runs from the conserved cysteine through the conserved F or W. Fields, in order: V gene, clone size, D gene, J gene, CDR3 length, CDR3 protein, CDR3 DNA. D genes are given only for firm matches. For some rows the clone size is stated as once, few or many, or as a class when expanded; others skip it.

v_gene: TRBV5-1; abundance: -; d_gene: TRBD2; j_gene: TRBJ2-7; len: 15; CDR3aa: CASSLEAGGGYEQYF; CDR3nt: TGCGCCAGCAGCTTGGAAGCGGGAGGGGGTTACGAGCAGTACTTC
v_gene: TRBV10-1; abundance: -; d_gene: -; j_gene: TRBJ2-7; len: 13; CDR3aa: CASSAVRTYEQYF; CDR3nt: TGCGCCAGCAGTGCTGTGCGCACCTACGAGCAGTACTTC
v_gene: TRBV7-9; abundance: -; d_gene: -; j_gene: TRBJ2-2; len: 14; CDR3aa: CASSKNTNTGELFF; CDR3nt: TGTGCCAGCAGCAAAAACACGAACACCGGGGAGCTGTTTTTT
v_gene: TRBV5-4; abundance: -; d_gene: -; j_gene: TRBJ1-2; len: 14; CDR3aa: CASSLGTWGRGYTF; CDR3nt: TGTGCCAGCAGCTTGGGGACTTGGGGAAGGGGCTACACCTTC
v_gene: TRBV7-6; abundance: -; d_gene: TRBD2; j_gene: TRBJ2-1; len: 15; CDR3aa: CASSSTSGLVTEQFF; CDR3nt: TGTGCCAGCAGCTCGACATCGGGACTAGTTACTGAGCAGTTCTTC
v_gene: TRBV7-9; abundance: -; d_gene: TRBD2; j_gene: TRBJ2-1; len: 15; CDR3aa: CASSLAPGLAGEQFF; CDR3nt: TGTGCCAGCAGCTTAGCCCCGGGACTAGCGGGTGAGCAGTTCTTC
v_gene: TRBV5-4; abundance: -; d_gene: -; j_gene: TRBJ2-2; len: 15; CDR3aa: CASSADGRVAGELFF; CDR3nt: TGTGCCAGCAGCGCCGACGGCCGGGTGGCCGGGGAGCTGTTTTTT
v_gene: TRBV28; abundance: -; d_gene: TRBD1; j_gene: TRBJ1-2; len: 14; CDR3aa: CASRRTGATYGYTF; CDR3nt: TGTGCCAGCAGACGGACAGGGGCCACCTATGGCTACACCTTC
v_gene: TRBV6-6; abundance: -; d_gene: TRBD1; j_gene: TRBJ2-5; len: 16; CDR3aa: CASSYGLDQGAETQYF; CDR3nt: TGTGCCAGCAGTTACGGCCTTGATCAGGGGGCGGAGACCCAGTACTTC
v_gene: TRBV10-3; abundance: -; d_gene: TRBD1; j_gene: TRBJ1-5; len: 15; CDR3aa: CAISRQGNGNQPQHF; CDR3nt: TGTGCCATCAGCCGACAGGGAAACGGCAATCAGCCCCAGCATTTT
v_gene: TRBV5-4; abundance: -; d_gene: TRBD2; j_gene: TRBJ2-1; len: 15; CDR3aa: CASSSGLAGGNEQFF; CDR3nt: TGTGCCAGCAGCTCGGGACTAGCGGGAGGGAATGAGCAGTTCTTC
v_gene: TRBV6-5; abundance: few; d_gene: -; j_gene: TRBJ2-6; len: 14; CDR3aa: CASSEMSGANVLTF; CDR3nt: TGTGCCAGCAGTGAGATGTCTGGGGCCAACGTCCTGACTTTC
v_gene: TRBV6-6; abundance: -; d_gene: -; j_gene: TRBJ2-5; len: 14; CDR3aa: CASSPNRAQETQYF; CDR3nt: TGTGCCAGCAGTCCGAACAGGGCTCAAGAGACCCAGTACTTC
v_gene: TRBV28; abundance: -; d_gene: -; j_gene: TRBJ2-7; len: 15; CDR3aa: CASSFSPGIPYEQYF; CDR3nt: TGTGCCAGCAGTTTTTCCCCAGGGATCCCCTACGAGCAGTACTTC
v_gene: TRBV7-9; abundance: -; d_gene: -; j_gene: TRBJ1-1; len: 13; CDR3aa: CASSLGTITEAFF; CDR3nt: TGTGCCAGCAGCTTAGGGACAATCACTGAAGCTTTCTTT
v_gene: TRBV19; abundance: -; d_gene: -; j_gene: TRBJ2-3; len: 14; CDR3aa: CASSPEQGSDTQYF; CDR3nt: TGTGCCAGTAGTCCAGAACAGGGCTCAGATACGCAGTATTTT
v_gene: TRBV7-9; abundance: few; d_gene: -; j_gene: TRBJ1-4; len: 15; CDR3aa: CASEKTGGKGEKLFF; CDR3nt: TGTGCCAGCGAAAAGACGGGGGGGAAAGGGGAAAAACTGTTTTTT
v_gene: TRBV4-3; abundance: few; d_gene: -; j_gene: TRBJ1-5; len: 15; CDR3aa: CASSQLTGILQPQHF; CDR3nt: TGCGCCAGCAGCCAACTAACGGGGATTCTTCAGCCCCAGCATTTT
v_gene: TRBV15; abundance: -; d_gene: TRBD1; j_gene: TRBJ2-7; len: 15; CDR3aa: CATSKATRTGNEQYF; CDR3nt: TGTGCCACCAGCAAGGCTACTCGGACAGGGAACGAGCAGTACTTC
v_gene: TRBV10-2; abundance: -; d_gene: TRBD2; j_gene: TRBJ2-7; len: 17; CDR3aa: CASSLTSGRVSSYEQYF; CDR3nt: TGCGCCAGCAGCCTCACTAGCGGGAGGGTAAGCTCCTACGAGCAGTACTTC
v_gene: TRBV6-4; abundance: -; d_gene: -; j_gene: TRBJ1-1; len: 13; CDR3aa: CASRGRESGEAFF; CDR3nt: TGTGCCAGCAGAGGCAGGGAATCGGGTGAAGCTTTCTTT
v_gene: TRBV15; abundance: -; d_gene: -; j_gene: TRBJ2-5; len: 13; CDR3aa: CATGYRGGETQYF; CDR3nt: TGTGCCACCGGATACAGGGGAGGAGAGACCCAGTACTTC
v_gene: TRBV27; abundance: -; d_gene: TRBD1; j_gene: TRBJ2-7; len: 13; CDR3aa: CASTRDRGHEQYF; CDR3nt: TGTGCCAGCACCCGGGACAGGGGACACGAGCAGTACTTC
v_gene: TRBV6-1; abundance: -; d_gene: TRBD2; j_gene: TRBJ2-5; len: 16; CDR3aa: CASSAGPRGDQETQYF; CDR3nt: TGTGCCAGCAGTGCCGGCCCCCGGGGGGACCAAGAGACCCAGTACTTC
v_gene: TRBV27; abundance: -; d_gene: -; j_gene: TRBJ2-7; len: 16; CDR3aa: CASRGATGFYPYEQYF; CDR3nt: TGTGCCAGCAGGGGGGCCACAGGGTTCTACCCCTACGAGCAGTACTTC
v_gene: TRBV7-9; abundance: -; d_gene: -; j_gene: TRBJ1-2; len: 13; CDR3aa: CASSLGTGSGYTF; CDR3nt: TGTGCCAGCAGCTTAGGTACAGGGTCAGGCTACACCTTC
v_gene: TRBV6-5; abundance: -; d_gene: TRBD1; j_gene: TRBJ1-6; len: 14; CDR3aa: CASSRDRGDSPLHF; CDR3nt: TGTGCCAGCAGCCGCGACAGGGGTGATTCACCCCTCCACTTT
v_gene: TRBV14; abundance: -; d_gene: -; j_gene: TRBJ2-7; len: 15; CDR3aa: CASSQAQGSFGEQYF; CDR3nt: TGTGCCAGCAGCCAAGCGCAGGGGAGTTTTGGGGAGCAGTACTTC
v_gene: TRBV13; abundance: -; d_gene: -; j_gene: TRBJ2-3; len: 15; CDR3aa: CASGHGRSSTDTQYF; CDR3nt: TGTGCCAGCGGACATGGGAGGAGCAGCACAGATACGCAGTATTTT
v_gene: TRBV5-1; abundance: -; d_gene: TRBD2; j_gene: TRBJ2-1; len: 16; CDR3aa: CASSPPASGRNNEQFF; CDR3nt: TGCGCCAGCAGCCCCCCAGCTAGCGGGAGAAACAATGAGCAGTTCTTC
v_gene: TRBV4-1; abundance: few; d_gene: TRBD1; j_gene: TRBJ1-2; len: 15; CDR3aa: CASSQRTGVNYGYTF; CDR3nt: TGCGCCAGCAGCCAGCGGACAGGCGTTAACTATGGCTACACCTTC
v_gene: TRBV10-3; abundance: -; d_gene: -; j_gene: TRBJ1-5; len: 12; CDR3aa: CAIMEPGQPQHF; CDR3nt: TGTGCCATCATGGAGCCCGGACAGCCCCAGCATTTT
v_gene: TRBV19; abundance: -; d_gene: TRBD2; j_gene: TRBJ2-1; len: 14; CDR3aa: CARLAGFSYNEQFF; CDR3nt: TGTGCCAGACTAGCGGGCTTCTCCTACAATGAGCAGTTCTTC
v_gene: TRBV5-4; abundance: -; d_gene: -; j_gene: TRBJ2-2; len: 15; CDR3aa: CASSSPGANTGELFF; CDR3nt: TGTGCCAGCAGCTCCCCAGGGGCGAACACCGGGGAGCTGTTTTTT
v_gene: TRBV7-9; abundance: few; d_gene: -; j_gene: TRBJ1-4; len: 12; CDR3aa: CASSFNNEKLFF; CDR3nt: TGTGCCAGCAGCTTCAATAATGAAAAACTGTTTTTT
v_gene: TRBV27; abundance: -; d_gene: -; j_gene: TRBJ2-1; len: 12; CDR3aa: CASSESGNEQFF; CDR3nt: TGTGCCAGCAGTGAGAGCGGGAATGAGCAGTTCTTC
v_gene: TRBV7-6; abundance: -; d_gene: -; j_gene: TRBJ1-5; len: 13; CDR3aa: CASSLGYGQPQHF; CDR3nt: TGTGCCAGCAGCTTAGGGTATGGCCAGCCCCAGCATTTT
v_gene: TRBV28; abundance: -; d_gene: -; j_gene: TRBJ2-5; len: 15; CDR3aa: CASSLAGGSGETQYF; CDR3nt: TGTGCCAGCAGTTTAGCCGGAGGCTCCGGCGAGACCCAGTACTTC
v_gene: TRBV11-2; abundance: few; d_gene: -; j_gene: TRBJ2-1; len: 14; CDR3aa: CASSSRSLGDEQFF; CDR3nt: TGTGCCAGCAGCTCTCGGTCTCTCGGGGATGAGCAGTTCTTC
v_gene: TRBV5-1; abundance: -; d_gene: -; j_gene: TRBJ2-1; len: 15; CDR3aa: CASSLEAGTYNEQFF; CDR3nt: TGCGCCAGCAGCTTGGAGGCGGGAACCTACAATGAGCAGTTCTTC
v_gene: TRBV29-1; abundance: -; d_gene: TRBD2; j_gene: TRBJ2-2; len: 15; CDR3aa: CSARGSGAVTGELFF; CDR3nt: TGCAGCGCGCGAGGTAGCGGGGCGGTAACCGGGGAGCTGTTTTTT
v_gene: TRBV6-1; abundance: few; d_gene: -; j_gene: TRBJ2-7; len: 16; CDR3aa: CASSEFRADYSYEQYF; CDR3nt: TGTGCCAGCAGTGAATTTAGGGCTGACTATTCCTACGAGCAGTACTTC
v_gene: TRBV6-5; abundance: few; d_gene: TRBD2; j_gene: TRBJ2-2; len: 15; CDR3aa: CASSYGGGNTGELFF; CDR3nt: TGTGCCAGCAGTTACGGCGGGGGGAACACCGGGGAGCTGTTTTTT
v_gene: TRBV7-9; abundance: -; d_gene: -; j_gene: TRBJ2-3; len: 12; CDR3aa: CSSSSRTATQYF; CDR3nt: TGTTCCAGCAGCTCCAGGACAGCCACGCAGTATTTT
v_gene: TRBV4-2; abundance: -; d_gene: TRBD2; j_gene: TRBJ2-7; len: 17; CDR3aa: CASSQDTTSGRVGEQYF; CDR3nt: TGTGCCAGCAGCCAAGACACTACTAGCGGGAGGGTTGGCGAGCAGTACTTC